Listed below are T cell receptor beta chains from one sample, sequenced in a study of T cell responses to AZD1222 COVID-19 vaccine. This table comes from immunoSEQ multiplex PCR, and its TCRdb copy is limited to in-frame clones, with some not included. The table records about 120,000 clones, 70% to 90% of them present only once. Sequences were derived from peripheral blood, sampled on day 0 of AZD1222 vaccination. The receptors were gathered from an adult in good health. The CDR3 runs from the conserved cysteine through the conserved F or W. Each record gives: CDR3 length, V gene, J gene, D gene, clone size, CDR3 DNA, CDR3 protein. The D gene is left open where the match is weak. Expanded clones get a size class; other rows say once, few or many, or leave the size out.

len: 15
v_gene: TRBV18
j_gene: TRBJ2-7
d_gene: TRBD2
abundance: NA
CDR3nt: TGTGCCAGCTCATCTAGCGGGGGGGTTCCCTACGAGCAGTACTTC
CDR3aa: CASSSSGGVPYEQYF

len: 13
v_gene: TRBV12-3/TRBV12-4
j_gene: TRBJ1-1
d_gene: NA
abundance: NA
CDR3nt: TGTGCCAGCAGTTTGCAGGGTGACACTGAAGCTTTCTTT
CDR3aa: CASSLQGDTEAFF

len: 16
v_gene: TRBV18
j_gene: TRBJ1-3
d_gene: TRBD1
abundance: NA
CDR3nt: TGTGCCAGCTCACCCCGGGGACAGGGGGCTGACGACACCATATATTTT
CDR3aa: CASSPRGQGADDTIYF

len: 14
v_gene: TRBV10-1
j_gene: TRBJ1-5
d_gene: NA
abundance: NA
CDR3nt: TGCGCCAGCAGTGAGTCAGGGAACAATCAGCCCCAGCATTTT
CDR3aa: CASSESGNNQPQHF

len: 12
v_gene: TRBV7-9
j_gene: TRBJ2-7
d_gene: NA
abundance: few
CDR3nt: TGTGCCAGCGGAGGCCTCGCCTACGAGCAGTACTTC
CDR3aa: CASGGLAYEQYF

len: 13
v_gene: TRBV5-1
j_gene: TRBJ1-1
d_gene: NA
abundance: once
CDR3nt: TGCGCCAGCAAGCCCGGGATGAGCACTGAAGCTTTCTTT
CDR3aa: CASKPGMSTEAFF

len: 13
v_gene: TRBV28
j_gene: TRBJ1-5
d_gene: NA
abundance: once
CDR3nt: TGTGCCAGCAGGACCCTATCAACTCAGCCCCAGCATTTT
CDR3aa: CASRTLSTQPQHF

len: 15
v_gene: TRBV5-1
j_gene: TRBJ1-1
d_gene: NA
abundance: NA
CDR3nt: TGCGCCAGCAGCTTGGAATTCGGGTTGAACACTGAAGCTTTCTTT
CDR3aa: CASSLEFGLNTEAFF

len: 10
v_gene: TRBV28
j_gene: TRBJ1-2
d_gene: NA
abundance: NA
CDR3nt: TGTGCCAGCAGTGGCAGGGTGTTAACCTTC
CDR3aa: CASSGRVLTF

len: 18
v_gene: TRBV29-1
j_gene: TRBJ2-5
d_gene: TRBD1
abundance: NA
CDR3nt: TGCAGCGTTGAAGGAGTCAGGGGGCCTTCAACGTCCCAAGAGACCCAGTACTTC
CDR3aa: CSVEGVRGPSTSQETQYF

len: 15
v_gene: TRBV19
j_gene: TRBJ1-3
d_gene: NA
abundance: NA
CDR3nt: TGTGCCAGTAGCCCACGCAAGAACTCTGGAAACACCATATATTTT
CDR3aa: CASSPRKNSGNTIYF

len: 15
v_gene: TRBV15
j_gene: TRBJ1-5
d_gene: NA
abundance: NA
CDR3nt: TGTGCCACCAGCAGAGAAGGGCGCGACAATCAGCCCCAGCATTTT
CDR3aa: CATSREGRDNQPQHF

len: 14
v_gene: TRBV3-1/TRBV3-2
j_gene: TRBJ1-2
d_gene: NA
abundance: NA
CDR3nt: TGTGCCAGCAGCCATCTTTGGGGTGACTATGGCTACACCTTC
CDR3aa: CASSHLWGDYGYTF

len: 15
v_gene: TRBV28
j_gene: TRBJ2-1
d_gene: NA
abundance: NA
CDR3nt: TGTGCCAGCAGTTTCGGCGGGCCAATTGGGAATGAGCAGTTCTTC
CDR3aa: CASSFGGPIGNEQFF

len: 12
v_gene: TRBV6-5
j_gene: TRBJ2-5
d_gene: NA
abundance: NA
CDR3nt: TGTGCCAGCACCTCTACGAGGGAGACCCAGTACTTC
CDR3aa: CASTSTRETQYF

len: 12
v_gene: TRBV7-8
j_gene: TRBJ2-3
d_gene: NA
abundance: NA
CDR3nt: TGTGCCAGCAGCAGAATGAGAGATACGCAGTATTTT
CDR3aa: CASSRMRDTQYF

len: 11
v_gene: TRBV7-8
j_gene: TRBJ2-7
d_gene: NA
abundance: NA
CDR3nt: TGTGCCAGCAGCCCGGCCTACGAGCAGTACTTC
CDR3aa: CASSPAYEQYF

len: 15
v_gene: TRBV5-6
j_gene: TRBJ1-1
d_gene: NA
abundance: NA
CDR3nt: TGTGCCAGCAGCTTTGGGCCAGGGAGTGAAACTGAAGCTTTCTTT
CDR3aa: CASSFGPGSETEAFF